A single sample gave rise to the 27 T cell receptor beta chains below, sequenced in a study of cytomegalovirus exposure and HLA in healthy donors. Researchers ran the PCR with 60 Vbeta and 13 Jbeta primers. Profiling relied on immunoSEQ multiplex PCR, and the TCRdb table lists in-frame clones only, not all of them. The sample comprises about 55,000 clones, about 57% of which are singletons, and 12% rests with the top ten. Sequenced material: PBMCs. These TCRs come from a human donor in good health.

The chain carries TRBV6-1 and TRBJ1-1; D call uncertain. With 0 bases removed from V and 0 bases from J, the gap between germline ends came to 8 bases. The germline V gene has CDR1 MNHNS and CDR2 SASEGT. There are 15 residues in the CDR3. CDR3 sequence (DNA): TGTGCCAGCAGTGAAGCGGCTAGTATGAACACTGAAGCTTTCTTT. Amino acids: CASSEAASMNTEAFF.

The chain recombines TRBV28 with TRBJ1-2, with a possible D match to TRBD1 (5 bases). This CDR3 spans 12 amino acids. The V gene lost 9 bases and the J gene lost 6 bases, with 14 bases spanning the gap. Germline CDR1 is MDHEN and CDR2 is SYDVKM. In DNA form, the CDR3 reads TGTGCCAGACATCAGCAGGGCCATGGCTACACCTTC. It encodes CARHQQGHGYTF.

The chain carries TRBV4-3 and TRBJ1-2; tentative D call: TRBD1 (6 bases). The CDR3 has 15 residues. Germline loops: CDR1 LGHNA, CDR2 YSLEER. Trimming left V 0 bases short and J 2 bases short, with 10 bases between. CDR3 sequence reads: CASSQEYRANYGYTF. The CDR3 nucleotides are TGCGCCAGCAGCCAAGAGTACAGGGCGAACTATGGCTACACCTTC.

The chain couples TRBV9 to TRBJ2-6; possible D gene TRBD1, 6 bases. Germline CDR1 is SGDLS and CDR2 is YYNGEE. Trimming took off 4 bases at V and 2 bases at J, with 22 bases between the two ends. The CDR3 runs to 19 residues. This CDR3 reads CASSPQTGNRIPGANVLTF. DNA for the CDR3: TGTGCCAGCAGCCCCCAGACAGGAAACCGGATCCCTGGGGCCAACGTCCTGACTTTC.

The genes are TRBV6-5 and TRBJ2-1; 9 bases fit TRBD2. Germline CDR1 is MNHEY and CDR2 is SVGAGI. Germline trimming cut 6 bases from V and 4 bases from J; bases unmatched to any gene: 4. This CDR3 spans 14 amino acids. DNA of the CDR3: TGTGCCAGCAGCCCGGGACTAGCATACAATGAGCAGTTCTTC. Its protein is CASSPGLAYNEQFF.

This chain connects TRBV30 to TRBJ1-2; tentatively, D is TRBD1 (5 bases). Trimming pared 3 bases from V and 0 bases from J, leaving 14 bases between. This CDR3 has 15 amino acids. Per germline, CDR1 GTSNPN and CDR2 SVGIG (reference sequence). DNA of the CDR3: TGTGCCTGGAGCAGGGCCGATTTAGCTAACTATGGCTACACCTTC. It codes for CAWSRADLANYGYTF.

This chain connects TRBV5-8 to TRBJ2-5; the D gene is possibly TRBD1 (6 bases). In germline, CDR1 is SGHTS, CDR2 YDEGEE. This CDR3 comprises 14 residues. V was cut by 8 bases and J by 2 bases, with 16 bases left in between. The CDR3 bases are TGTGCCAGTGGTTCGGGACAACAGCAAGAGACCCAGTACTTC. Protein: CASGSGQQQETQYF.

V and J are TRBV30 and TRBJ2-7, with a weak D call TRBD1 (6 bases). Trimming cost V 2 bases and J 2 bases, with 10 bases left between them. The CDR3 is made up of 13 amino acids. CDR1 and CDR2 (germline): GTSNPN, SVGIG (reference sequence). CDR3 nucleotides: TGTGCCTGGAGTTGGAAGGGGGCCTACGAGCAGTACTTC. Translating it yields CAWSWKGAYEQYF.

The chain links TRBV15 to TRBJ2-3, with D tentatively TRBD2 (6 bases). CDR3 length equals 15 residues. Deletions cut 0 bases from V and 2 bases from J, with 9 bases between. Germline assignment: CDR1 LNHNV and CDR2 YYDKDF (reference sequence). The CDR3 nucleotides read TGTGCCACCAGCAGAGATCCGGGAGCCACAGATACGCAGTATTTT. This gives the protein CATSRDPGATDTQYF.

V is TRBV6-5 and J is TRBJ1-5; 7 bases map to TRBD1. CDR3 size: 13 residues. Germline V gene data show CDR1 as MNHEY and CDR2 as SVGAGI. V was pared by 8 bases and J by 4 bases, with 5 bases of the junction left unmatched. CDR3 DNA sequence: TGTGCCAGCGGCGGGACAGCAAATCAGCCCCAGCATTTT. Encoded protein: CASGGTANQPQHF.

The rearrangement links TRBV27 to TRBJ2-1; D is unclear. Trimming removed 4 bases from V and 0 bases from J, with 13 bases in between. The germline CDR1 and CDR2 sequences are MNHEY and SMNVEV (reference sequence). The CDR3 length is 16 residues. CDR3 sequence reads: CASSSPLRHSYNEQFF. As DNA, the CDR3 is TGTGCCAGCAGTTCCCCGCTACGACACTCCTACAATGAGCAGTTCTTC.

This clone came up a few times. The chain is built from TRBV9 and TRBJ1-2; 7 positions match TRBD1. Germline trimming cut 3 bases from V and 7 bases from J; bases unmatched to any gene: 6. The CDR3 spans 13 residues. The V gene's germline CDR1 is SGDLS and CDR2 YYNGEE. DNA for the CDR3: TGTGCCAGCAGCGGAGACAGGGTGGGTGGCTACACCTTC. The encoded protein is CASSGDRVGGYTF.

This chain joins TRBV5-4 and TRBJ2-6; 8 bases agree with TRBD1. The trim removed 4 bases at V and 3 bases at J, leaving 12 bases unmatched. From germline, CDR1 is SGHNT and CDR2 YYREEE (reference sequence). The CDR3 sequence is 18 residues long. The CDR3 reads CASSPPGRGLGGANVLTF. The CDR3 nucleotides read TGTGCCAGCAGCCCTCCGGGCAGGGGGCTGGGTGGGGCCAACGTCCTGACTTTC.

This clone was counted only a few times. The chain links TRBV4-2 to TRBJ2-3; 7 bases fit TRBD2. Trimming at V came to 1 base and at J to 0 bases, leaving 4 bases not matched to a gene. CDR1 and CDR2 (germline): LGHNA, YNFKEQ. CDR3 size: 16 residues. The CDR3 spells CASSQGTSESTDTQYF. The CDR3 nucleotides are TGTGCCAGCAGCCAAGGCACTAGCGAGAGCACAGATACGCAGTATTTT.

A few counts support this clone. The chain combines TRBV27 with TRBJ2-7; D gene ambiguous. Trimming cost V 1 base and J 3 bases, with 10 bases left between them. Per germline, CDR1 MNHEY and CDR2 SMNVEV (reference sequence). The CDR3 loop spans 14 amino acids. The CDR3 loop reads CASSLLPSRYEQYF. CDR3 bases: TGTGCCAGCAGTTTATTGCCAAGCCGCTACGAGCAGTACTTC.

The chain has TRBV30 and TRBJ1-2, with 10 bases matching TRBD1. With V trimmed by 1 base and J by 9 bases, 5 bases remained unmatched. The CDR3 contains 13 residues. Per germline, CDR1 GTSNPN and CDR2 SVGIG (reference sequence). CDR3 nucleotide sequence: TGTGCCTGGAGTGGACAGGGGGCAGGCAGCTACACCTTC. It yields the protein CAWSGQGAGSYTF. Variable domain in full (rest from reference TRBV30 and TRBJ1-2): SQTIHQWPATLVQPVGSPLSLECTVEGTSNPNLYWYRQAAGRGLQLLFYSVGIGQISSEVPQNLSASRPQDRQFILSSKKLLLSDSGFYLCAWSGQGAGSYTFGSGTRLTVV.

The chain carries TRBV5-1 and TRBJ2-1; D gene uncertain. CDR3 length: 11 residues. The V end was cut by 2 bases, the J end by 5 bases, with 2 bases between. The germline V gene has CDR1 SGHRS and CDR2 YFSETQ. The CDR3 DNA follows: TGCGCCAGCAGCTTTAACAATGAGCAGTTCTTC. Protein product: CASSFNNEQFF.

J is TRBJ2-3 and V is TRBV25-1, with 12 nucleotides matching TRBD2. The J segment lost 3 bases and the V segment lost 4 bases, leaving 5 bases of the junction unmatched. The CDR3 totals 16 residues. Germline V gene lookup returns CDR1 MGHDK and CDR2 SYGVNS. The CDR3 DNA follows: TGTGCCAGCAGTGCTAGCGGGGGGGCCTGGACAGATACGCAGTATTTT. Translating gives CASSASGGAWTDTQYF.

This clone appeared a single time. The chain carries TRBV5-6 and TRBJ1-5; 9 bases align to TRBD1. The CDR3 contains 15 residues. The V gene's germline CDR1 is SGHDT and CDR2 YYEEEE. The ends lost 0 bases at V and 2 bases at J; junction bases unmatched: 0. The CDR3 loop reads CASSLGTGGNQPQHF. CDR3 coding DNA: TGTGCCAGCAGCTTGGGGACAGGGGGCAATCAGCCCCAGCATTTT.

V is TRBV7-9 and J is TRBJ1-1; possibly TRBD1 for D (6 bases). Germline V lookup: CDR1 SEHNR, CDR2 FQNEAQ (reference sequence). Trimming pared 2 bases from V and 5 bases from J, leaving 9 bases between. CDR3 length equals 13 residues. CDR3 DNA: TGTGCCAGCAGCTTAATACAGGGAACTGAAGCTTTCTTT. It is translated as CASSLIQGTEAFF.

The CDR3 nucleotides read TGCGCCAGCAGCAAGGGACAGGGGGTTGTTAATGAAAAACTGTTTTTT. This codes for CASSKGQGVVNEKLFF. The V call is TRBV5-1, the J call TRBJ1-4; 11 bases are a match to TRBD1. Germline values: CDR1 SGHRS, CDR2 YFSETQ. The CDR3 sequence is 16 residues long. The V gene end was trimmed by 4 bases and the J gene end by 4 bases; junction bases not matched to a gene: 6.

This clone was seen only a few times. The gene calls are TRBV6-1 and TRBJ2-5; tentatively, D is TRBD2 (5 bases). Near its end, the DNA agrees better with TRBJ2-7, so the J call may be wrong. Germline V gene lookup returns CDR1 MNHNS and CDR2 SASEGT. The length of the CDR3 is 18 residues. The CDR3 nucleotides are TGTGCCAGCAGTGAAGCCCCGGGCACTAGGGCGGGTGGCTACGAGCAGTACTTC. Translated, it gives CASSEAPGTRAGGYEQYF.

The V and J genes are TRBV23-1 and TRBJ1-4; D not certain. TRBV23-1 is noted as an ORF with a role that remains uncertain. The CDR3 is made up of 16 amino acids. The V gene lost 0 bases and the J gene lost 0 bases, with 8 bases spanning the gap. The CDR3 DNA follows: TGCGCCAGCAGTCAATCACAGCAAGCAACTAATGAAAAACTGTTTTTT. It specifies CASSQSQQATNEKLFF.

The table lists this clone with a count of one. The chain is built from TRBV29-1 and TRBJ2-7, with a tentative D call TRBD1 (6 bases). V was cut by 2 bases and J by 2 bases, with 10 bases left in between. The CDR3 loop spans 13 amino acids. The germline CDR1 and CDR2 sequences are SQVTM and ANQGSEA. The CDR3 here is CSVEPRGTYEQYF. CDR3 DNA: TGCAGCGTTGAACCTAGGGGGACCTACGAGCAGTACTTC.

The chain joins TRBV5-1 to TRBJ2-7, with TRBD1 matching 8 bases. V lost 3 bases to trimming and J lost 2 bases; unmatched junction nucleotides: 7. Germline CDR1 SGHRS, CDR2 YFSETQ. This CDR3 region has 15 residues. The CDR3 DNA reads TGCGCCAGCAGCTCCCCCGGGACAGGAGCCTACGAGCAGTACTTC. This codes for CASSSPGTGAYEQYF.

CDR3 coding DNA: TGTGCCTGGAGTGTTCCGACGTCAGGGGATGCCCTCCACTTT. Residues: CAWSVPTSGDALHF. J is TRBJ1-6 and V is TRBV30; perhaps TRBD1 as D (6 bases). Germline V gene data show CDR1 as GTSNPN and CDR2 as SVGIG (reference sequence). V was pared by 0 bases and J by 14 bases, with 17 bases between. This CDR3 has 14 residues.

This clone was seen many times. The chain has TRBV4-3 and TRBJ1-1; D perhaps matches TRBD1 (5 bases). V was trimmed by 0 bases and J by 4 bases, leaving 15 bases between them. The CDR3 totals 16 residues. CDR1 and CDR2 from the germline V gene are LGHNA and YSLEER. CDR3 nucleotides: TGCGCCAGCAGCCAAGATAGCGGTCAGGGCGCCACTGAAGCTTTCTTT. Its translation: CASSQDSGQGATEAFF.